The subject of this entry is one T cell receptor (beta chain). The V and J ends lost 4 bases and 5 bases, in that order; junction bases with no gene match: 9. There are 16 residues in the CDR3. The V gene's germline CDR1 is SGDLS and CDR2 YYNGEE. Amplified TCR beta CDR3 regions came from RNA transcripts. Primed by the HTBI set, a first-round RT-PCR was run on the TCR CDR3. MiXCR was run by TCRdb on the multiplex PCR reads, yielding one entry per CDR3 protein. This table holds approximately 600,000 distinct CDR3 sequences, approximately 15% found once. Patients having uncontrolled infection, another autoimmune disease, pregnancy or lactation were not included. This specimen comes from a study of T cells in Graves' hyperthyroidism and ophthalmopathy. Study-level background: Before treatment of any kind, peripheral blood was taken at initial diagnosis.

The chain combines TRBV9 with TRBJ1-4; 9 bases align to TRBD1. The sequencing sample was made of blood. This clonotype originated in a woman aged 18-29 years with Graves' ophthalmopathy. CDR3 sequence reads: CASSLGDRAANEKLFF. CDR3 DNA sequence: TGTGCCAGCAGCTTAGGGGACAGGGCCGCAAATGAAAAACTGTTTTTT.